The rows below give T cell receptor beta chains drawn from one sample of a study of cytomegalovirus exposure and HLA in healthy donors. Sequencing was performed with immunoSEQ multiplex PCR; in TCRdb, only in-frame clones are kept and a portion is missing. The sample includes under 200,000 clones, more than 70% of them seen just once. Sequencing was done on a sample of PBMCs. Receptors were obtained from a male donor in good health and CMV-seronegative. The CDR3 runs from the conserved cysteine through the conserved F or W. The order of the fields is clone size, V gene, D gene, J gene, CDR3 protein, CDR3 DNA. A D gene is named only where the DNA matches it firmly. A row's size may be missing; if present it is once, few, many or a size class.

size: .
V: TRBV5-1
D: TRBD1
J: TRBJ2-3
CDR3: CASSRGQGVTDTQYF
DNA: TGCGCCAGCAGCCGGGGACAGGGAGTGACAGATACGCAGTATTTT

size: .
V: TRBV6-5
D: TRBD1
J: TRBJ1-1
CDR3: CASSYPQGARTEAFF
DNA: TGTGCCAGCAGTTACCCTCAGGGGGCGCGGACTGAAGCTTTCTTT

size: .
V: TRBV4-1
D: .
J: TRBJ1-5
CDR3: CASSQDSAGNQPQHF
DNA: TGCGCCAGCAGCCAAGATTCGGCGGGGAATCAGCCCCAGCATTTT

size: .
V: TRBV18
D: TRBD1
J: TRBJ2-2
CDR3: CASSPQDRGATGELFF
DNA: TGTGCCAGCTCACCACAGGACAGGGGCGCCACCGGGGAGCTGTTTTTT

size: .
V: TRBV9
D: .
J: TRBJ2-1
CDR3: CASSVVPSGHNNEQFF
DNA: TGTGCCAGCAGCGTAGTCCCCAGCGGCCACAACAATGAGCAGTTCTTC

size: .
V: TRBV5-6
D: .
J: TRBJ2-7
CDR3: CASSLDQGLYEQYF
DNA: TGTGCCAGCAGCTTGGATCAGGGACTTTACGAGCAGTACTTC

size: few
V: TRBV7-2
D: TRBD2
J: TRBJ2-3
CDR3: CASSLTSGIFDTQYF
DNA: TGTGCCAGCAGCCTTACTAGCGGGATTTTTGATACGCAGTATTTT

size: once
V: TRBV27
D: TRBD1
J: TRBJ1-5
CDR3: CASRGQGALNQPQHF
DNA: TGTGCCAGCAGGGGACAGGGGGCTCTCAATCAGCCCCAGCATTTT

size: .
V: TRBV25-1
D: .
J: TRBJ2-1
CDR3: CASSDAGRGDEQFF
DNA: TGTGCCAGCAGTGATGCAGGCAGGGGGGATGAGCAGTTCTTC

size: .
V: TRBV15
D: TRBD2
J: TRBJ2-2
CDR3: CATSEREIVGELFF
DNA: TGTGCCACCAGCGAGCGGGAGATTGTCGGGGAGCTGTTTTTT

size: .
V: TRBV27
D: TRBD1
J: TRBJ2-7
CDR3: CASKYQGAAYEQYF
DNA: TGTGCCAGCAAATATCAGGGGGCCGCCTACGAGCAGTACTTC

size: .
V: TRBV6-5
D: .
J: TRBJ1-3
CDR3: CASRARNTIYF
DNA: TGTGCCAGCAGAGCTAGAAACACCATATATTTT

size: .
V: TRBV7-8
D: TRBD2
J: TRBJ2-2
CDR3: CASRSRTSSSTGELFF
DNA: TGTGCCAGCAGGTCCAGGACTAGCTCGAGTACCGGGGAGCTGTTTTTT

size: .
V: TRBV9
D: .
J: TRBJ2-1
CDR3: CASSVDPSEASSYNEQFF
DNA: TGTGCCAGCAGCGTCGACCCCTCGGAAGCGAGCTCCTACAATGAGCAGTTCTTC

size: .
V: TRBV7-3
D: .
J: TRBJ2-2
CDR3: CASTRALAGTGELFF
DNA: TGTGCCAGCACCCGCGCTCTAGCCGGCACCGGGGAGCTGTTTTTT

size: .
V: TRBV5-1
D: TRBD1
J: TRBJ2-5
CDR3: CASSITGGPETQYF
DNA: TGCGCCAGCAGCATAACAGGGGGCCCAGAGACCCAGTACTTC

size: .
V: TRBV6-6
D: .
J: TRBJ1-1
CDR3: CASSYGGGTEAFF
DNA: TGTGCCAGCAGTTACGGGGGAGGAACTGAAGCTTTCTTT

size: .
V: TRBV28
D: .
J: TRBJ2-7
CDR3: CASSFPSTGSYEQYF
DNA: TGTGCCAGCAGTTTCCCCTCGACAGGCTCCTACGAGCAGTACTTC

size: .
V: TRBV19
D: .
J: TRBJ2-7
CDR3: CASSGLADEQYF
DNA: TGTGCCAGTAGTGGGCTCGCAGACGAGCAGTACTTC

size: .
V: TRBV6-5
D: .
J: TRBJ1-4
CDR3: CASSHNEKLFF
DNA: TGTGCCAGCAGTCATAATGAAAAACTGTTTTTT

size: .
V: TRBV7-8
D: TRBD1
J: TRBJ1-4
CDR3: CASSLGQANEKLFF
DNA: TGTGCCAGCAGCTTGGGACAGGCAAATGAAAAACTGTTTTTT

size: .
V: TRBV6-6
D: .
J: TRBJ1-2
CDR3: CASRTEYGYTF
DNA: TGTGCCAGCAGAACGGAGTATGGCTACACCTTC

size: .
V: TRBV12-5
D: TRBD1
J: TRBJ2-7
CDR3: CASGLGQGSGYF
DNA: TGTGCTAGTGGTTTGGGACAGGGGAGCGGATACTTC

size: few
V: TRBV21-1
D: .
J: TRBJ1-5
CDR3: CASSKVSYFGNEAQHF
DNA: TGTGCCAGCAGCAAAGTAAGCTACTTCGGAAACGAGGCCCAGCATTTT

size: .
V: TRBV7-9
D: TRBD1
J: TRBJ1-6
CDR3: CASSLRAGQGNSPLHF
DNA: TGTGCCAGCAGCTTACGTGCGGGACAGGGAAATTCACCCCTCCACTTT

size: .
V: TRBV18
D: TRBD2
J: TRBJ2-5
CDR3: CASSPPERLAGGPLETQYF
DNA: TGTGCCAGCTCACCACCGGAGCGACTAGCGGGGGGGCCATTAGAGACCCAGTACTTC

size: .
V: TRBV7-6
D: TRBD1
J: TRBJ2-2
CDR3: CASGIWTGGELFF
DNA: TGTGCCAGCGGAATATGGACAGGCGGGGAGCTGTTTTTT

size: .
V: TRBV19
D: TRBD1
J: TRBJ2-7
CDR3: CASSIGTGFRGQYF
DNA: TGTGCCAGTAGTATTGGGACAGGCTTTCGGGGGCAGTACTTC

size: few
V: TRBV5-1
D: TRBD2
J: TRBJ2-4
CDR3: CASSLMAGVAKNIQYF
DNA: TGCGCCAGCAGCTTGATGGCGGGGGTAGCCAAAAACATTCAGTACTTC

size: .
V: TRBV7-6
D: TRBD1
J: TRBJ1-4
CDR3: CASSLTQGSGEKLFF
DNA: TGTGCCAGCAGCTTGACACAGGGGAGTGGTGAAAAACTGTTTTTT

size: few
V: TRBV2
D: .
J: TRBJ2-7
CDR3: CASIRGGAQNEQYF
DNA: TGTGCCAGCATTAGGGGGGGGGCGCAGAACGAGCAGTACTTC

size: once
V: TRBV5-1
D: .
J: TRBJ1-1
CDR3: CASSLQQNTEAFF
DNA: TGCGCCAGCAGCTTGCAACAGAACACTGAAGCTTTCTTT

size: .
V: TRBV27
D: TRBD2
J: TRBJ2-3
CDR3: CASSLSDGTRLGSPDTQYF
DNA: TGTGCCAGCAGTTTATCGGATGGGACTAGGCTGGGTTCCCCAGATACGCAGTATTTT

size: few
V: TRBV4-1
D: TRBD1
J: TRBJ1-1
CDR3: CASSPRDRDTEAFF
DNA: TGCGCCAGCAGCCCGCGGGACAGGGACACTGAAGCTTTCTTT

size: .
V: TRBV7-9
D: TRBD2
J: TRBJ2-1
CDR3: CASSITSGPYNEQFF
DNA: TGTGCCAGCAGCATCACTAGCGGGCCTTACAATGAGCAGTTCTTC

size: .
V: TRBV27
D: TRBD1
J: TRBJ2-7
CDR3: CASSLGQNYEQYF
DNA: TGTGCCAGCAGCCTGGGACAGAACTACGAGCAGTACTTC

size: few
V: TRBV19
D: TRBD1
J: TRBJ1-1
CDR3: CASSIGQGRTEAFF
DNA: TGTGCCAGTAGTATAGGACAGGGAAGGACTGAAGCTTTCTTT

size: .
V: TRBV30
D: .
J: TRBJ1-2
CDR3: CAWGSRWQGLRGYTF
DNA: TGTGCCTGGGGGTCCCGATGGCAGGGTCTCCGGGGCTACACCTTC

size: .
V: TRBV6-1
D: TRBD1
J: TRBJ2-1
CDR3: CASSGSRDRGSNEQFF
DNA: TGTGCCAGCAGTGGATCCCGGGACAGGGGTTCCAATGAGCAGTTCTTC

size: .
V: TRBV29-1
D: TRBD2
J: TRBJ2-2
CDR3: CSVAGVNTGELFF
DNA: TGCAGCGTGGCGGGGGTAAACACCGGGGAGCTGTTTTTT

size: .
V: TRBV6-1
D: TRBD2
J: TRBJ2-7
CDR3: CASSAGTSGSYEQYF
DNA: TGTGCCAGCAGTGCGGGGACTAGCGGGAGTTACGAGCAGTACTTC

size: .
V: TRBV2
D: .
J: TRBJ1-3
CDR3: CASSEIDSTGNTIYF
DNA: TGTGCCAGCAGTGAAATAGACAGTACTGGAAACACCATATATTTT

size: .
V: TRBV19
D: .
J: TRBJ1-1
CDR3: CASSITGQGRLRTEAFF
DNA: TGTGCCAGTAGTATTACAGGTCAGGGTAGGTTACGGACTGAAGCTTTCTTT

size: once
V: TRBV28
D: .
J: TRBJ1-6
CDR3: CASSLSRRGSGSPLHF
DNA: TGTGCCAGCAGTTTATCCCGGCGGGGGAGTGGATCACCCCTCCACTTT

size: .
V: TRBV6-6
D: .
J: TRBJ1-3
CDR3: CASSPTSVSGNTIYF
DNA: TGTGCCAGCAGCCCGACTTCAGTCTCTGGAAACACCATATATTTT

size: few
V: TRBV2
D: .
J: TRBJ1-3
CDR3: CASSRSGNTIYF
DNA: TGTGCCAGCAGCCGCTCTGGAAACACCATATATTTT

size: .
V: TRBV7-3
D: TRBD2
J: TRBJ2-2
CDR3: CASSWTSGNTGELFF
DNA: TGTGCCAGCAGCTGGACTAGCGGGAACACCGGGGAGCTGTTTTTT

size: .
V: TRBV18
D: TRBD1
J: TRBJ1-4
CDR3: CASSPDRGLSEKLFF
DNA: TGTGCCAGCTCACCAGACAGGGGGCTGAGTGAAAAACTGTTTTTT